A single sample is the source of the 26 T cell receptor beta chains below, sequenced in a study of blood T cell repertoires in COVID-19. Some clones are missing from TCRdb's copy, which holds only in-frame ones; the method was immunoSEQ multiplex PCR. This sample has about 150,000 clones, with approximately 80% found just once. Material for sequencing was peripheral blood. All receptors come from a woman aged 45-65 years with acute or convalescent COVID-19.

The V call is TRBV5-1, the J call TRBJ2-1; TRBD2 matches 13 bases. The ends lost 4 bases at V and 6 bases at J; junction bases unmatched: 13. This CDR3 has 18 amino acids. Per germline, CDR1 SGHRS and CDR2 YFSETQ. The CDR3: CASSQGLAGVGVSNEQFF. As DNA, the CDR3 is TGCGCCAGCAGCCAAGGACTAGCGGGAGTGGGCGTTAGCAATGAGCAGTTCTTC.

The chain recombines TRBV10-2 with TRBJ2-3, with 11 bases matching TRBD2. Germline lookup yields CDR1 WSHSY and CDR2 SAAADI. CDR3 length: 16 amino acids. Trimming took 2 bases from V and 4 from J; bases not matched to a gene: 5. CDR3 loop: CASSERGLADSDTQYF. CDR3 nucleotides: TGCGCCAGCAGTGAGCGGGGACTAGCGGACTCAGATACGCAGTATTTT.

CDR3 DNA: TGTGCCAGCAGTTGGGGCCCTGGGGATGAAAAACTGTTTTTT. Translated, it gives CASSWGPGDEKLFF. The genes are TRBV2 and TRBJ1-4; a possible D gene is TRBD1 (5 bases). The CDR3 extends over 14 amino acids. V shed 5 bases and J shed 6 bases, with 13 bases lying between them. Germline V gene lookup returns CDR1 SNHLY and CDR2 FYNNEI.

The gene calls are TRBV4-2 and TRBJ1-6, with D possibly matching TRBD1 (5 bases). The V gene lost 0 bases and the J gene lost 9 bases, with 12 bases spanning the gap. Germline V lookup: CDR1 LGHNA, CDR2 YNFKEQ. There are 15 residues in the CDR3. The chain's CDR3 is CASSQDGGGISPLHF. The CDR3, as DNA: TGTGCCAGCAGCCAAGACGGGGGAGGGATTTCACCCCTCCACTTT.

This clone has a single count. This likely comes from a read error, as the CDR3 has no conserved phenylalanine or tryptophan at its end. V usage is TRBV7-3 and J usage is TRBJ2-3; TRBD2 is a possible D gene (6 bases). Germline lookup yields CDR1 SGHTA and CDR2 FQGTGA. There are 14 residues in the CDR3. V lost 1 base and J 2 bases, leaving 7 bases between the germline ends. The CDR3 loop reads CASSLRGLTDTQYL. CDR3 sequence (DNA): TGTGCCAGCAGCTTAAGGGGACTCACAGATACGCAGTATCTT.

The V call is TRBV5-1, the J call TRBJ2-4; D perhaps matches TRBD1 (6 bases). Trimming pared 4 bases from V and 4 bases from J, leaving 18 bases between. CDR1 and CDR2 from the germline V gene are SGHRS and YFSETQ. This CDR3 contains 16 residues. The CDR3 region has the DNA TGCGCCAGCAGCCTTACAATTGGGACAAGTAAAAACATTCAGTACTTC. Amino acids: CASSLTIGTSKNIQYF.

This clone is a singleton in its sample. The chain employs TRBV18 and TRBJ1-1, with 9 nucleotides matching TRBD1. Per the germline V gene, CDR1 is KGHSH and CDR2 is LQKENI. With 5 bases clipped from V and 4 bases from J, the junction kept 8 bases outside the gene matches. The CDR3 totals 15 residues. CDR3 residues: CASSEMGQGSTEAFF. DNA for the CDR3: TGTGCCAGCTCAGAAATGGGACAGGGCTCCACTGAAGCTTTCTTT.

The rearrangement links TRBV7-8 to TRBJ1-2, with 8 positions matching TRBD1. The V gene end was trimmed by 2 bases and the J gene end by 6 bases; junction bases not matched to a gene: 2. The CDR3 has 13 residues. Germline V gives CDR1 SGHVS, CDR2 FQNEAQ. The CDR3 nucleotides are TGTGCCAGCAGCTTAAGCAGGGGGCATGGCTACACCTTC. This translates into CASSLSRGHGYTF.

This chain joins TRBV13 and TRBJ1-2; D not certain. This CDR3 has 12 amino acids. Trimming left V 7 bases short and J 0 bases short, with 6 bases between. CDR1 is PRHDT and CDR2 is FYEKMQ in the germline V gene (reference sequence). The CDR3 nucleotides are TGTGCCAGCATGTCTCCTAACTATGGCTACACCTTC. This sequence encodes CASMSPNYGYTF.

This sequence joins TRBV9 and TRBJ2-1; maybe TRBD2 (5 bases). The CDR3 runs to 15 residues. V lost 7 bases to trimming and J lost 4 bases, with 18 bases between them. Germline lookup yields CDR1 SGDLS and CDR2 YYNGEE. The CDR3 sequence: CASAPRLTSYNEQFF. The CDR3 bases are TGTGCCAGCGCCCCACGGCTAACTAGTTACAATGAGCAGTTCTTC. The full variable domain, rest sourced from reference TRBV9 and TRBJ2-1, is DSGVTQTPKHLITATGQRVTLRCSPRSGDLSVYWYQQSLDQGLQFLIQYYNGEERAKGNILERFSAQQFPDLHSELNLSSLELGDSALYFCASAPRLTSYNEQFFGPGTRLTVL.

The chain joins TRBV6-2 or TRBV6-3 to TRBJ2-1; 7 nucleotides align to TRBD1. The CDR3 is 15 residues long. Germline V gives CDR1 MNHEY, CDR2 SVGEGT. V was clipped by 6 bases and J by 5 bases; unmatched bases: 10. CDR3 protein: CASSHTGVHNNEQFF. The CDR3 DNA follows: TGTGCCAGCAGCCATACAGGGGTTCATAACAATGAGCAGTTCTTC.

This clone turned up a few times. V gene TRBV4-2 combines with J gene TRBJ1-1, with D possibly being TRBD1 (5 bases). CDR1 is LGHNA and CDR2 is YNFKEQ in the germline V gene. CDR3 length: 15 residues. The V gene lost 6 bases and the J gene lost 2 bases, with 16 bases spanning the gap. The CDR3 bases are TGTGCCAGCAGGACCGTGGAGGGGCACAACACTGAAGCTTTCTTT. This gives the protein CASRTVEGHNTEAFF.

V and J are TRBV5-1 and TRBJ1-1, with D possibly being TRBD1 (5 bases). V was trimmed by 1 base and J by 5 bases, leaving 9 bases between them. This CDR3 contains 13 residues. CDR1 is SGHRS and CDR2 is YFSETQ in the germline V gene. The CDR3 protein is CASSLTGITEAFF. DNA for the CDR3: TGCGCCAGCAGCTTGACAGGCATAACTGAAGCTTTCTTT. The full variable domain, completed using reference TRBV5-1 and TRBJ1-1, is KAGVTQTPRYLIKTRGQQVTLSCSPISGHRSVSWYQQTPGQGLQFLFEYFSETQRNKGNFPGRFSGRQFSNSRSEMNVSTLELGDSALYLCASSLTGITEAFFGQGTRLTVV.

This clone has more than one count but fewer than ten. This rearrangement joins TRBV4-3 to TRBJ2-2; tentative D call: TRBD2 (5 bases). Germline V gene data show CDR1 as LGHNA and CDR2 as YSLEER. CDR3 length equals 14 residues. V shed 6 bases and J shed 3 bases, with 11 bases lying between them. The CDR3 is CASRTRWDTGELFF. The DNA of the CDR3 is TGCGCCAGCAGAACTAGATGGGACACCGGGGAGCTGTTTTTT.

The chain combines TRBV7-2 with TRBJ2-7, with 8 bases matching TRBD2. V lost 5 bases, J lost 13 bases, and 13 bases stayed unmatched. The CDR3 is 13 amino acids. Germline V gene lookup returns CDR1 SGHTA and CDR2 FQGNSA. CDR3 in amino acids: CASSLRNGGGSYF. The CDR3 DNA reads TGTGCCAGCAGCCTAAGGAACGGGGGGGGCTCTTACTTC.

The chain recombines TRBV10-3 with TRBJ2-3, with TRBD2 matching 14 bases. The length of the CDR3 is 16 residues. V trimming: 4 bases; J trimming: 5 bases; junction bases outside the gene matches: 5. Germline V lookup: CDR1 ENHRY, CDR2 SYGVKD. CDR3 sequence (DNA): TGTGCCATCAGTGGGGGGACTAGCGGGAGCGTAGATACGCAGTATTTT. Translating gives CAISGGTSGSVDTQYF.

The chain links TRBV5-6 to TRBJ1-2, with TRBD1 as a possible D gene (5 bases). Germline loops: CDR1 SGHDT, CDR2 YYEEEE. The CDR3 consists of 14 residues. Trimming removed 4 bases from V and 4 bases from J, with 14 bases in between. DNA for the CDR3: TGTGCCAGCAGCCCGAAACAGGCTGGCTATGGCTACACCTTC. Amino acid sequence: CASSPKQAGYGYTF.

The V gene is TRBV2, the J gene TRBJ1-1, with D possibly matching TRBD1 (5 bases). V lost 8 bases and J 1 base, leaving 11 bases between the germline ends. Germline lookup yields CDR1 SNHLY and CDR2 FYNNEI. CDR3 size: 13 residues. CDR3 coding DNA: TGTGCCAGCCTCCGGGGGAGGAACACTGAAGCTTTCTTT. It encodes CASLRGRNTEAFF.

This chain links TRBV5-1 with TRBJ2-7; D may be TRBD1 (6 bases). V was clipped by 0 bases and J by 0 bases, with 16 bases between them. The length of the CDR3 is 17 residues. Germline CDR1 reads SGHRS; CDR2 reads YFSETQ. CDR3 protein: CASSLGVSGTYSYEQYF. Written as DNA, the CDR3 is TGCGCCAGCAGCTTGGGAGTTAGTGGGACATACTCCTACGAGCAGTACTTC.

J is TRBJ2-1 and V is TRBV7-3, with TRBD2 matching 13 bases. Germline CDR1 and CDR2: SGHTA and FQGTGA. V was pared by 5 bases and J by 0 bases, with 10 bases of the junction left unmatched. This CDR3 region has 19 residues. The CDR3 DNA sequence: TGTGCCAGCAGCCCCGCCGGGACTAGCGGGGACCACTCCTACAATGAGCAGTTCTTC. This sequence encodes CASSPAGTSGDHSYNEQFF.

CDR3 nucleotides: TGCGCCAGCAGCAGGGGACAGGGAGGTTCCTACGAGCAGTACTTC. It is translated as CASSRGQGGSYEQYF. The chain is built from TRBV5-1 and TRBJ2-7, with 9 bases fitting TRBD1. Trimming at V came to 4 bases and at J to 1 base, leaving 6 bases not matched to a gene. Germline CDR1 and CDR2: SGHRS and YFSETQ. CDR3 length: 15 residues.

The chain carries TRBV2 and TRBJ2-3, with 11 positions matching TRBD2. Trimming took 10 bases from V and 4 from J; bases not matched to a gene: 13. CDR3 length: 16 residues. Germline V gene data show CDR1 as SNHLY and CDR2 as FYNNEI. The CDR3 protein is CATRSASGGLPDTQYF. CDR3 sequence (DNA): TGTGCCACCCGTTCCGCTAGCGGGGGGCTCCCAGATACGCAGTATTTT.

The chain couples TRBV6-5 to TRBJ2-2, with D tentatively TRBD1 (5 bases). The CDR3 totals 14 residues. Trimming left V 6 bases short and J 2 bases short, with 10 bases between. In germline, CDR1 is MNHEY, CDR2 SVGAGI. In DNA form, the CDR3 reads TGTGCCAGCAGAACAGGATTCAACACCGGGGAGCTGTTTTTT. Translating it yields CASRTGFNTGELFF.

This chain joins TRBV7-6 and TRBJ1-5; 8 bases fit TRBD1. This CDR3 contains 15 residues. V gave up 5 bases and J gave up 5 bases; unmatched junction bases: 8. Germline CDR1 SGHVS, CDR2 FNYEAQ. The CDR3: CASSARTGLDQPQHF. In nucleotides, the CDR3 is TGTGCCAGCAGCGCAAGGACAGGGTTGGATCAGCCCCAGCATTTT.

The rearrangement joins TRBV5-1 to TRBJ2-5, with 7 positions matching TRBD1. This CDR3 spans 14 amino acids. The V gene's germline CDR1 is SGHRS and CDR2 YFSETQ. The V and J ends lost 7 bases and 4 bases, in that order; junction bases with no gene match: 10. The CDR3 DNA is TGCGCCAGCGGAATGACAGGGCGAGGAGAGACCCAGTACTTC. This encodes CASGMTGRGETQYF.

V and J are TRBV5-5 and TRBJ2-1, with 13 positions matching TRBD2. The CDR3 has 15 residues. After removal of 3 bases from V and 7 bases from J, the junction contained 4 bases not matched to a gene. CDR1 is SGHKS and CDR2 is YYEKEE in the germline V gene (reference sequence). This CDR3 is CASSWGLAGLNEQFF. The CDR3 nucleotides are TGTGCCAGCAGCTGGGGACTAGCGGGATTGAATGAGCAGTTCTTC.